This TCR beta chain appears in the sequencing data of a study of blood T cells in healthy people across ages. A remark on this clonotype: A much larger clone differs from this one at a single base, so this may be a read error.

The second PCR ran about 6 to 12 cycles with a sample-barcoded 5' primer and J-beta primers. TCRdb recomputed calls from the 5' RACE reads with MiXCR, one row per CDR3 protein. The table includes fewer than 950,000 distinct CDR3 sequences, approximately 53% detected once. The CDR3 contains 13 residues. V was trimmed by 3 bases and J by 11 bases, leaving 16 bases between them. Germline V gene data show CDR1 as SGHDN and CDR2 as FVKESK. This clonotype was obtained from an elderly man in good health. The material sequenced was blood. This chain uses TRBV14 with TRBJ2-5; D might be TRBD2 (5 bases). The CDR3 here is CASSHLSPREQYF. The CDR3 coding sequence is TGTGCCAGCAGCCACCTGAGTCCGAGGGAGCAGTACTTC. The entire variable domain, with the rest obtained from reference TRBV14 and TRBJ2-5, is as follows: EAGVTQFPSHSVIEKGQTVTLRCDPISGHDNLYWYRRVMGKEIKFLLHFVKESKQDESGMPNNRFLAERTGGTYSTLKVQPAELEDSGVYFCASSHLSPREQYFGPGTRLLVL.